Shown below are 3 T cell receptor beta chains from a single sample sequenced in a study of cytomegalovirus exposure and HLA in healthy donors. The PCR ran on 60 Vbeta and 13 Jbeta primers. Here immunoSEQ multiplex PCR was the method, and the copy in TCRdb shows in-frame clones only, minus some. The profile covers around 67,000 clones, with approximately 80% appearing a single time and roughly 8% taken by the ten largest. Sequencing input: PBMCs. The receptors were gathered from a man aged 18 to 30 in good health and CMV-seropositive.

This chain links TRBV29-1 with TRBJ1-2; D is unclear. Looked up from germline, CDR1 is SQVTM and CDR2 is ANQGSEA. The CDR3 spans 11 residues. Trimming left V 7 bases short and J 6 bases short, with 12 bases between. CDR3 bases: TGCAGCGGCGGGTTTTACGATGGCTACACCTTC. This encodes CSGGFYDGYTF.

The rearrangement uses TRBV2 and TRBJ1-6, with unresolved D. The germline V gene has CDR1 SNHLY and CDR2 FYNNEI. The CDR3 loop spans 14 amino acids. Trimming left V 8 bases short and J 4 bases short, with 12 bases between. DNA for the CDR3: TGTGCCAGCGCCGGGGAACAGTATAATTCACCCCTCCACTTT. It specifies CASAGEQYNSPLHF.

This clone was counted a single time. This chain joins TRBV5-1 and TRBJ2-1, with 11 bases matching TRBD2. Germline V CDR1 and CDR2: SGHRS, YFSETQ. The CDR3 totals 16 residues. V shed 1 base, J shed 9 bases, and the junction held 9 bases outside the gene matches. CDR3 coding DNA: TGCGCCAGCAGCTTGACCGGGACTAGCGGTCGGGGTGAGCAGTTCTTC. Encoded protein: CASSLTGTSGRGEQFF.